These 26 T cell receptor beta chains originate from one sample sequenced in a study of T cells after posttransplantation cyclophosphamide (dated by TCRdb to the mid-2010s). Library method: the immunoSEQ multiplex PCR assay. The source is immuneACCESS, and TCRdb retained only in-frame sequences with V and J called. Part of the clones is not carried over; for the studies checked, unresolved V genes explain less than half of this, and the remainder is unexplained. The table notes around 34,000 clones here, none of them singletons. 2.5% of the sample is taken by the ten largest. The source material was PBMCs. Every receptor here comes from a man between 50 and 59 years old in good health, CMV-negative, and a related stem cell transplant donor.

Many counts were recorded for this clone. In DNA, the CDR3 is TGTGCCAGCAGCTTGGGGGGGACTACAGAATACGAGCAGTACTTC. Residues: CASSLGGTTEYEQYF. V and J are TRBV5-4 and TRBJ2-7; TRBD2 aligns across 7 bases. Germline V CDR1 and CDR2: SGHNT, YYREEE (reference sequence). The junction had 7 bases not matched to a gene; V was cut back by 0 bases and J by 4 bases. This CDR3 is built from 15 residues.

This clone was observed many times. This chain joins TRBV5-6 and TRBJ1-1; maybe TRBD1 (6 bases). The V and J ends lost 0 bases and 2 bases respectively, with 14 bases between them. The CDR3 loop spans 16 amino acids. The germline CDR1 and CDR2 sequences are SGHDT and YYEEEE. The CDR3 spells CASSLAETGLNTEAFF. CDR3 nucleotide sequence: TGTGCCAGCAGCTTGGCAGAGACAGGCTTAAACACTGAAGCTTTCTTT. Combining the CDR3 with reference TRBV5-6 and TRBJ1-1 gives the whole variable domain DAGVTQSPTHLIKTRGQQVTLRCSPKSGHDTVSWYQQALGQGPQFIFQYYEEEERQRGNFPDRFSGHQFPNYSSELNVNALLLGDSALYLCASSLAETGLNTEAFFGQGTRLTVV.

This clone was seen ten or more times. This chain joins TRBV5-1 and TRBJ1-1, with 7 bases fitting TRBD1. V lost 4 bases to trimming and J lost 0 bases; unmatched junction nucleotides: 3. This CDR3 is 14 amino acids long. Germline CDR1 is SGHRS and CDR2 is YFSETQ. The CDR3 nucleotides read TGCGCCAGCAGCGTGGGACAGCTGAACACTGAAGCTTTCTTT. Its protein is CASSVGQLNTEAFF.

This clone was seen many times. The gene calls are TRBV4-1 and TRBJ1-2; a possible D gene is TRBD1 (6 bases). The germline V gene encodes CDR1 MGHRA and CDR2 YSYEKL. This CDR3 spans 18 amino acids. The V end lost 4 bases, the J end lost 0 bases, and 21 bases lay between the germline ends. Written as DNA, the CDR3 is TGCGCCAGCAGCCGATTGACAAGGGGGGGTAGATCTAACTATGGCTACACCTTC. Translation: CASSRLTRGGRSNYGYTF.

This clone has a count of ten or more. The CDR3 coding sequence is TGTGCCTGGAGGACTAGCGGGAGAGATGAGCAGTTCTTC. This codes for CAWRTSGRDEQFF. The chain recombines TRBV30 with TRBJ2-1, with 12 bases lining up with TRBD2. From germline, CDR1 is GTSNPN and CDR2 SVGIG (reference sequence). The CDR3 has 13 amino acids. The J segment lost 8 bases and the V segment lost 3 bases, leaving 2 bases of the junction unmatched.

This clone was seen more than once but under ten times. This sequence joins TRBV7-9 and TRBJ2-3, with 10 nucleotides matching TRBD2. The CDR3 sequence is 18 residues long. Looked up from germline, CDR1 is SEHNR and CDR2 is FQNEAQ (reference sequence). The V gene end was trimmed by 5 bases and the J gene end by 0 bases; junction bases not matched to a gene: 11. CDR3 nucleotides: TGTGCCAGCAGCGCCCCCACTAGACTAGCGGGCAGCACAGATACGCAGTATTTT. It is translated as CASSAPTRLAGSTDTQYF. The full variable domain, its missing parts supplied by reference TRBV7-9 and TRBJ2-3, is DTGVSQNPRHKITKRGQNVTFRCDPISEHNRLYWYRQTLGQGPEFLTYFQNEAQLEKSRLLSDRFSAERPKGSFSTLEIQRTEQGDSAMYLCASSAPTRLAGSTDTQYFGPGTRLTVL.

The J gene is TRBJ1-6, the V gene TRBV19, with D perhaps matching TRBD1 (5 bases). The CDR3 spans 14 residues. V was clipped by 6 bases and J by 7 bases, with 13 bases between them. CDR1 LNHDA and CDR2 SQIVND come from the germline V gene (reference sequence). In DNA form, the CDR3 reads TGTGCCAGTAGATGGGGGGACGGAAATTCACCCCTCCACTTT. It translates to CASRWGDGNSPLHF.

This clone was observed at least ten times. The chain links TRBV7-2 to TRBJ2-1; D might be TRBD1 (5 bases). Per the germline V gene, CDR1 is SGHTA and CDR2 is FQGNSA. The CDR3 is made up of 15 amino acids. With 2 bases removed from V and 6 bases from J, the gap between germline ends came to 14 bases. The CDR3 is CASSLQLFRGNEQFF. The CDR3 nucleotides are TGTGCCAGCAGCTTACAACTCTTTAGGGGCAATGAGCAGTTCTTC.

The chain uses TRBV7-2 and TRBJ1-2; D gene uncertain. V lost 1 base and J lost 4, with 10 bases in between. The CDR3 is made up of 14 amino acids. Germline CDR1 is SGHTA and CDR2 is FQGNSA. CDR3 nucleotides: TGTGCCAGCAGCTTAGACCCAGGAGGCTATGGCTACACCTTC. This translates into CASSLDPGGYGYTF.

V is TRBV18 and J is TRBJ2-5; 8 bases fit TRBD2. This CDR3 contains 16 residues. CDR1 KGHSH and CDR2 LQKENI come from the germline V gene. V trimming: 3 bases; J trimming: 1 base; junction bases outside the gene matches: 7. This chain's CDR3 is CASSPLLADRQETQYF. The CDR3 nucleotides read TGTGCCAGCTCACCCTTACTAGCGGACCGCCAAGAGACCCAGTACTTC.

This clone was counted ten times or more. The chain employs TRBV10-3 and TRBJ2-7; 9 bases fit TRBD2. Germline lookup yields CDR1 ENHRY and CDR2 SYGVKD. The ends lost 10 bases at V and 5 bases at J; junction bases unmatched: 12. The CDR3 sequence is 14 residues long. Here the CDR3 reads CATTPREGRNEQYF. CDR3 sequence (DNA): TGTGCCACCACCCCGCGGGAGGGCCGTAACGAGCAGTACTTC.

This clone showed up many times. The CDR3 region is CASSPWTGGETQYF. The CDR3 coding sequence is TGTGCCAGCAGCCCATGGACAGGGGGAGAGACCCAGTACTTC. The chain carries TRBV14 and TRBJ2-5; 10 positions match TRBD1. The CDR3 spans 14 residues. The ends lost 4 bases at V and 4 bases at J; junction bases unmatched: 3. Looked up from germline, CDR1 is SGHDN and CDR2 is FVKESK.

This clone was seen more than once but under ten times. The chain employs TRBV5-4 and TRBJ1-6; 7 nucleotides line up with TRBD1. V shed 5 bases, J shed 10 bases, and the junction held 12 bases outside the gene matches. CDR3 size: 15 residues. CDR1 is SGHNT, CDR2 YYREEE, per germline (reference sequence). The CDR3: CASSWMTGLGSPLHF. DNA for the CDR3: TGTGCCAGCAGTTGGATGACAGGGCTAGGCTCACCCCTCCACTTT.

Many counts were recorded for this clone. This chain joins TRBV13 and TRBJ2-5; the D gene is possibly TRBD2 (6 bases). There are 14 residues in the CDR3. V gave up 1 base and J gave up 5 bases, with 11 bases separating them. CDR1 is PRHDT and CDR2 is FYEKMQ in the germline V gene (reference sequence). Here the CDR3 reads CASSLDTSSETQYF. In nucleotides, the CDR3 is TGTGCCAGCAGCTTAGATACTAGCTCGGAGACCCAGTACTTC.

This clone was counted ten times or more. V usage is TRBV14 and J usage is TRBJ2-7, with D tentatively TRBD2 (5 bases). Trimming cost V 4 bases and J 6 bases, with 16 bases left between them. The CDR3 sequence is 14 residues long. CDR1 and CDR2 (germline): SGHDN, FVKESK. The CDR3 loop is CASSPGISGSEQYF. The CDR3 nucleotides are TGTGCCAGCAGCCCCGGGATTTCGGGTTCCGAGCAGTACTTC.

This clone has only a few counts. The chain combines TRBV7-3 with TRBJ2-1, with 7 bases aligning to TRBD1. V shed 4 bases, J shed 4 bases, and the junction held 7 bases outside the gene matches. The CDR3 consists of 15 residues. From germline, CDR1 is SGHTA and CDR2 FQGTGA. CDR3 residues: CASSSERTGYNEQFF. CDR3 coding DNA: TGTGCCAGCAGCTCGGAGAGGACAGGTTACAATGAGCAGTTCTTC.

The sample holds many counts of this clone. The chain has TRBV7-9 and TRBJ1-3, with 7 bases that match TRBD1. The trim removed 6 bases at V and 1 base at J, leaving 3 bases unmatched. This CDR3 has 14 residues. Germline V gene lookup returns CDR1 SEHNR and CDR2 FQNEAQ (reference sequence). The CDR3 sequence: CASRDRKSGNTIYF. The CDR3 nucleotides are TGTGCCAGCAGGGACAGGAAATCTGGAAACACCATATATTTT.

The table lists this clone with many counts. The CDR3 bases are TGTGCCAGTAGAGGCGGGTCTCACTACGAGCAGTACTTC. Its protein is CASRGGSHYEQYF. The chain combines TRBV19 with TRBJ2-7, with D perhaps matching TRBD2 (5 bases). Germline V gene sequence: CDR1 LNHDA, CDR2 SQIVND (reference sequence). The CDR3 is made up of 13 amino acids. Deletions cut 6 bases from V and 3 bases from J, with 12 bases between. The variable domain in full, completed from reference TRBV19 and TRBJ2-7, reads DGGITQSPKYLFRKEGQNVTLSCEQNLNHDAMYWYRQDPGQGLRLIYYSQIVNDFQKGDIAEGYSVSREKKESFPLTVTSAQKNPTAFYLCASRGGSHYEQYFGPGTRLTVT.

This clone was seen at least ten times. The chain links TRBV30 to TRBJ1-5, with D possibly being TRBD1 (5 bases). Germline V lookup: CDR1 GTSNPN, CDR2 SVGIG (reference sequence). This CDR3 is 13 amino acids long. Trimming cost V 2 bases and J 2 bases, with 7 bases left between them. The CDR3 nucleotides are TGTGCCTGGAGTCCGACAGGCAATCAGCCCCAGCATTTT. Translation gives CAWSPTGNQPQHF.

This clone occurred many times. This chain links TRBV9 with TRBJ1-5; no clear D. V gave up 0 bases and J gave up 0 bases, with 10 bases separating them. Germline V gene sequence: CDR1 SGDLS, CDR2 YYNGEE. This CDR3 region has 16 residues. CDR3 coding DNA: TGTGCCAGCAGCGTAGGAGATAGTAATAGCAATCAGCCCCAGCATTTT. Translating it yields CASSVGDSNSNQPQHF. The variable domain in full, completed from reference TRBV9 and TRBJ1-5, reads DSGVTQTPKHLITATGQRVTLRCSPRSGDLSVYWYQQSLDQGLQFLIQYYNGEERAKGNILERFSAQQFPDLHSELNLSSLELGDSALYFCASSVGDSNSNQPQHFGDGTRLSIL.

This clone has at least ten counts. The CDR3: CASSGRTVLTANSPLHF. The CDR3, as DNA: TGTGCCAGCAGCGGACGGACAGTCCTTACAGCCAATTCACCCCTCCACTTT. The gene calls are TRBV7-2 and TRBJ1-6; D possibly corresponds to TRBD1 (6 bases). This CDR3 has 17 residues. Per the germline V gene, CDR1 is SGHTA and CDR2 is FQGNSA. V was clipped by 5 bases and J by 7 bases, with 21 bases between them.

This clone was detected many times. This chain links TRBV19 with TRBJ1-1; TRBD1 is a possible D gene (5 bases). From germline, CDR1 is LNHDA and CDR2 SQIVND (reference sequence). With 8 bases removed from V and 6 bases from J, the gap between germline ends came to 16 bases. The CDR3 totals 13 residues. The CDR3 DNA follows: TGTGCCAGTTCCCGTTTAATGGGGCCTGAAGCTTTCTTT. Residues: CASSRLMGPEAFF. The complete variable domain, with remaining parts taken from reference TRBV19 and TRBJ1-1, reads DGGITQSPKYLFRKEGQNVTLSCEQNLNHDAMYWYRQDPGQGLRLIYYSQIVNDFQKGDIAEGYSVSREKKESFPLTVTSAQKNPTAFYLCASSRLMGPEAFFGQGTRLTVV.

DNA for the CDR3: TGTGCCTGGAAGGGGACATCGTCAAATTCACCCCTCCACTTT. This codes for CAWKGTSSNSPLHF. This chain joins TRBV30 and TRBJ1-6, with D maybe TRBD1 (6 bases). CDR1 is GTSNPN and CDR2 is SVGIG in the germline V gene (reference sequence). The CDR3 length is 14 residues. The V end lost 4 bases, the J end lost 7 bases, and 14 bases lay between the germline ends.

This clone was recorded many times. J is TRBJ1-6 and V is TRBV7-9, with 7 positions matching TRBD1. This CDR3 has 12 residues. V lost 5 bases, J lost 9 bases, and 1 base stayed unmatched. CDR1 is SEHNR and CDR2 is FQNEAQ in the germline V gene (reference sequence). The CDR3 loop reads CASSRQGSPLHF. The CDR3 DNA reads as TGTGCCAGCAGCAGACAGGGTTCACCCCTCCACTTT.

The sample holds many counts of this clone. V and J are TRBV4-3 and TRBJ2-4, with D perhaps TRBD1 (6 bases). V lost 4 bases and J 0 bases, leaving 10 bases between the germline ends. Germline V gene lookup returns CDR1 LGHNA and CDR2 YSLEER. CDR3 size: 15 residues. In DNA, the CDR3 is TGCGCCAGCAGCCCCGGGACACCAGCCAAAAACATTCAGTACTTC. It codes for CASSPGTPAKNIQYF.

This clone was recorded many times. The V and J genes are TRBV5-1 and TRBJ1-6; no clear D. Germline V gene sequence: CDR1 SGHRS, CDR2 YFSETQ. This CDR3 has 13 residues. Trimming pared 2 bases from V and 14 bases from J, leaving 14 bases between. The CDR3 spells CASSLTPARSLHF. DNA of the CDR3: TGCGCCAGCAGCTTAACCCCCGCCCGGTCCCTCCACTTT.